This paragraph covers one T cell receptor (beta chain) sequence. V was pared by 0 bases and J by 12 bases, with 9 bases between. Germline loops: CDR1 SGHDN, CDR2 FVKESK. CDR3 length: 12 amino acids. This sample was included in a study of early T cells in non-severe SARS-CoV-2 infection. Study-wide background: The authors sequenced bulk RNA from unsorted whole blood, leaving chains unpaired.

The protocol attached unique molecular identifiers to individual cDNA molecules. TCRdb reprocessed the 5' RACE reads via MiXCR and lists one record per CDR3 protein. The sample records 75,000 to 90,000 distinct CDR3 sequences, about 15% being singletons. The clonotype was recovered from an adult who was a healthcare worker with PCR-confirmed SARS-CoV-2 infection or an uninfected control (not recorded which). The chain is built from TRBV14 and TRBJ2-1; D is ambiguous. Source material: whole blood. In DNA, the CDR3 is TGTGCCAGCAGCCAAGACGGTCCTACGCAGTTCTTC. Translated: CASSQDGPTQFF.